The 16 T cell receptor beta chains reported below all come from one sample, sequenced in a study of blood T cell repertoires in COVID-19. Assay used: immunoSEQ multiplex PCR; TCRdb lists only in-frame clones, some missing. The sample consists of about 260,000 clones, approximately 84% of them appearing once. Sequenced input: peripheral blood. The receptors derive from a human donor in a cohort sampled during active COVID-19.

The J gene is TRBJ2-7, the V gene TRBV27; 12 bases map to TRBD1. Trimming took 6 bases from V and 2 from J; bases not matched to a gene: 8. Germline V gene lookup returns CDR1 MNHEY and CDR2 SMNVEV (reference sequence). This CDR3 is 16 amino acids long. CDR3 protein: CASSTLGTGGPYEQYF. CDR3 DNA: TGTGCCAGCAGCACCCTCGGGACAGGGGGCCCCTACGAGCAGTACTTC.

The V and J genes are TRBV2 and TRBJ2-1; a weak D match, TRBD2 (6 bases). The germline V and J ends were trimmed by 8 bases and 2 bases, with 16 bases remaining between them. Germline CDR1 reads SNHLY; CDR2 reads FYNNEI. The CDR3 spans 15 residues. DNA of the CDR3: TGTGCCAGCGGAGTTAGGACTACCACCTACAATGAGCAGTTCTTC. Translation gives CASGVRTTTYNEQFF.

This chain links TRBV7-9 with TRBJ2-3; 7 bases fit TRBD1. The CDR3 is made up of 13 amino acids. The J segment lost 5 bases and the V segment lost 7 bases, leaving 6 bases of the junction unmatched. Germline V gene lookup returns CDR1 SEHNR and CDR2 FQNEAQ (reference sequence). CDR3 DNA: TGTGCCAGCACCGGACAGGCAGAAGATACGCAGTATTTT. Translated: CASTGQAEDTQYF.

The J gene is TRBJ1-2, the V gene TRBV12-5; tentatively, D is TRBD1 (5 bases). Germline CDR1 LGHNT, CDR2 FRNRAP. The CDR3 is 18 amino acids. Trimming left V 5 bases short and J 0 bases short, with 22 bases between. This CDR3 reads CASGKRLQGTPTNYGYTF. The CDR3 coding sequence is TGTGCTAGTGGTAAACGTCTGCAGGGCACACCTACTAACTATGGCTACACCTTC.

This clone was seen more than once but under ten times. The V call is TRBV19, the J call TRBJ1-2; D is undetermined. The CDR3 runs to 16 residues. The germline gives CDR1 LNHDA, CDR2 SQIVND (reference sequence). V was pared by 6 bases and J by 2 bases, with 19 bases between. CDR3 protein: CASSAMVGSLNYGYTF. The CDR3 bases are TGTGCCAGTAGCGCCATGGTCGGGAGTCTAAACTATGGCTACACCTTC.

This clone has just a few counts. The V gene is TRBV2, the J gene TRBJ2-7; D might be TRBD1 (6 bases). V gave up 6 bases and J gave up 2 bases, with 17 bases separating them. CDR1 and CDR2 (germline): SNHLY, FYNNEI. The CDR3 runs to 15 residues. This CDR3 reads CASSLGQPKPYEQYF. CDR3 bases: TGTGCCAGCAGCCTCGGACAGCCTAAACCCTACGAGCAGTACTTC.

This clone was counted between two and nine times. The chain is built from TRBV6-1 and TRBJ2-2; TRBD2 is a possible D gene (5 bases). The CDR3 has 16 amino acids. V was trimmed by 1 base and J by 0 bases, leaving 9 bases between them. Germline CDR1 and CDR2: MNHNS and SASEGT. CDR3 nucleotides: TGTGCCAGCAGTGAAGTCGGAGGCGCGAACACCGGGGAGCTGTTTTTT. It translates to CASSEVGGANTGELFF.

The V and J genes are TRBV6-5 and TRBJ1-1, with D perhaps matching TRBD1 (5 bases). V lost 6 bases to trimming and J lost 7 bases, with 12 bases between them. Germline V CDR1 and CDR2: MNHEY, SVGAGI. The CDR3 consists of 12 residues. The CDR3 spells CASSRPTGEAFF. DNA for the CDR3: TGTGCCAGCAGCCGCCCCACAGGTGAAGCTTTCTTT.

This clone occurred a few times. The V call is TRBV7-3, the J call TRBJ2-1, with D perhaps TRBD2 (5 bases). Looked up from germline, CDR1 is SGHTA and CDR2 is FQGTGA. The CDR3 is 15 amino acids. Trimming pared 8 bases from V and 7 bases from J, leaving 21 bases between. The CDR3: CASDRYSVRRNEQFF. As DNA, the CDR3 is TGTGCCAGCGACCGCTATTCTGTGAGGAGGAATGAGCAGTTCTTC.

This chain uses TRBV5-1 with TRBJ2-3, with D perhaps TRBD2 (6 bases). CDR1 and CDR2 (germline): SGHRS, YFSETQ. This CDR3 has 16 amino acids. V was clipped by 2 bases and J by 1 base, with 14 bases between them. DNA for the CDR3: TGCGCCAGCAGCTTCTCCCCCGGAGGGGGCACAGATACGCAGTATTTT. Protein product: CASSFSPGGGTDTQYF.

V gene TRBV3-1 (or the pseudogene TRBV3-2) combines with J gene TRBJ1-4, with D perhaps matching TRBD1 (6 bases). The CDR3 totals 16 residues. Germline assignment: CDR1 LGHDT and CDR2 YNNKEL (reference sequence). V was clipped by 2 bases and J by 5 bases, with 15 bases between them. CDR3 sequence reads: CASSQTPGGPNEKLFF. Written as DNA, the CDR3 is TGTGCCAGCAGCCAAACCCCCGGGGGGCCCAATGAAAAACTGTTTTTT.

This rearrangement joins TRBV28 to TRBJ2-5, with 9 bases matching TRBD2. From germline, CDR1 is MDHEN and CDR2 SYDVKM. V lost 1 base, J lost 5 bases, and 5 bases stayed unmatched. The CDR3 consists of 15 residues. The CDR3 reads CASSLSPSGMETQYF. The CDR3 DNA is TGTGCCAGCAGTTTATCTCCTAGCGGGATGGAGACCCAGTACTTC.

The chain carries TRBV19 and TRBJ2-7; D is undetermined. The CDR3 has 13 residues. CDR1 is LNHDA and CDR2 is SQIVND in the germline V gene (reference sequence). Trimming shortened V by 3 bases and J by 5 bases, and 11 bases separated the two germline ends. CDR3 residues: CASSISRGNEQYF. DNA of the CDR3: TGTGCCAGTAGTATCTCACGAGGAAACGAGCAGTACTTC.

The chain has TRBV5-1 and TRBJ1-1; 10 bases line up with TRBD1. Unmatched junction bases numbered 9, after V lost 4 bases and J lost 3 bases. Germline-derived CDR1 and CDR2 are SGHRS and YFSETQ. The CDR3 extends over 16 amino acids. The CDR3 DNA follows: TGCGCCAGCAGCCCGGGACAGGGGTTTTCCTACACTGAAGCTTTCTTT. Amino acids: CASSPGQGFSYTEAFF.

This clone occurred once. The chain joins TRBV11-2 to TRBJ1-5; no clear D. Germline-derived CDR1 and CDR2 are SGHAT and FQNNGV. The CDR3 loop spans 13 amino acids. Trimming shortened V by 7 bases and J by 5 bases, and 12 bases separated the two germline ends. CDR3 loop: CASIGWRDQPQHF. CDR3 nucleotides: TGTGCCAGCATCGGCTGGAGGGATCAGCCCCAGCATTTT.

In its sample, this clone was seen once. V usage is TRBV6-5 and J usage is TRBJ1-1; TRBD1 agrees at 9 bases. The V and J ends lost 2 bases and 1 base, in that order; junction bases with no gene match: 5. CDR3 length: 16 residues. Germline V lookup: CDR1 MNHEY, CDR2 SVGAGI. Here the CDR3 reads CASSYGQGWRNTEAFF. CDR3 coding DNA: TGTGCCAGCAGTTACGGACAGGGGTGGAGGAACACTGAAGCTTTCTTT.